This T cell receptor beta chain came from a study of control samples from healthy donors and cancer patients (dated by TCRdb to the early 2020s). Libraries were built with the immunoSEQ multiplex PCR assay. The table was pulled from immuneACCESS by TCRdb, which kept in-frame rearrangements only. Such tables lose some clones; where checked, under half of the loss comes from unresolved V genes, and the rest has no known cause. The sample records about 110,000 clones, 88% of which are singletons. The top ten constitute roughly 3.5% of the sample. As regards this clone: Its target antigen remains unknown. Base qualities are missing; no much larger clone stands one base away.

From the cysteine through the phenylalanine, the CDR3 covers 13 amino acids. The entry retains the CDR3 DNA only, 39 bases that are in frame from base 1. The sequence was collected from an older woman with lung cancer. The sample was PBMCs. The V and J genes are TRBV7-5 and TRBJ2-7. TRBV7-5 is termed a pseudogene. The DNA sequence is TGTGCCAGAGGAAAATTTTTAACCTACGAGCAGTACTTC. This translates into CARGKFLTYEQYF.